This T cell receptor beta chain appears in the sequencing data of a study of blood T cell repertoires in COVID-19. On the study more broadly: Some COVID-19 samples were acute and others convalescent; all came from the United States, Italy and Spain. PBMCs, B-cell-depleted T cells, or T cells were the source of the cDNA or gDNA that made up the material.

Germline V gives CDR1 SEHNR, CDR2 FQNEAQ (reference sequence). V lost 1 base, J lost 1 base, and 11 bases lay in between. The CDR3 consists of 15 residues. The repertoire was sequenced with immunoSEQ multiplex PCR; TCRdb's copy has only in-frame clones and lacks some. The sample lists approximately 300,000 clones; roughly 86% were seen once. The sequence was obtained from a woman under 40 with COVID-19, enrolled during active disease. The sequencing input was peripheral blood. V and J are TRBV7-9 and TRBJ2-7; D is perhaps TRBD2 (5 bases). The CDR3 protein is CASSLGPTGSYEQYF. CDR3 coding DNA: TGTGCCAGCAGCTTAGGCCCGACGGGGTCCTACGAGCAGTACTTC.